This is a list of T cell receptor beta chains from one sample in a study of shared clonotypes between healthy human individuals. Sequencing was performed with immunoSEQ multiplex PCR; in TCRdb, only in-frame clones are kept and a portion is missing. The top ten clones hold over 1.5% of a sample with millions of clones, around 93% of them seen once. Input material: naive CD8+ T cells from PBMCs. The source is a man in his late teens or twenties in good health. Some clones in this sample may be carry-over from other donors' samples. Each CDR3 is given with its conserved first and last residue. The order of the fields is J gene, clone size, D gene, V gene, CDR3 protein, CDR3 DNA. D genes are given only for firm matches. Some rows have no size entry. The others give once, few or many, or a class for an expanded clone.

>TRBJ1-2|NA|NA|TRBV7-8
CASSLGVGAGYGYTF
TGTGCCAGCAGCTTAGGGGTGGGCGCGGGCTACGGCTACACCTTC
>TRBJ2-7|NA|NA|TRBV6-5
CASSSGDEQYF
TGTGCCAGCAGTTCGGGTGACGAGCAGTACTTC
>TRBJ2-3|NA|TRBD2|TRBV27
CASRLLAGVADTQYF
TGTGCCAGCAGGCTACTAGCGGGAGTGGCAGATACGCAGTATTTT
>TRBJ1-4|NA|NA|TRBV9
CASSAYPSTNEKLFF
TGTGCCAGCAGCGCCTATCCGTCAACTAATGAAAAACTGTTTTTT
>TRBJ1-2|NA|TRBD1|TRBV28
CASIPMRGQGREGYTF
TGTGCCAGCATTCCGATGCGGGGACAGGGAAGAGAAGGCTACACCTTC
>TRBJ1-1|once|NA|TRBV7-8
CASSPELGTEAFF
TGTGCCAGCAGCCCAGAACTGGGTACTGAAGCTTTCTTT
>TRBJ2-5|NA|TRBD1|TRBV5-4
CASSLDRGPETQYF
TGTGCCAGCAGCTTGGACAGGGGACCAGAGACCCAGTACTTC
>TRBJ1-3|NA|NA|TRBV10-3
CAISDSDGAYEVNTIYF
TGTGCCATCAGTGATTCGGACGGGGCCTACGAAGTCAACACCATATATTTT
>TRBJ1-5|NA|NA|TRBV2
CASSAGNQPQHF
TGTGCCAGCAGCGCCGGGAATCAGCCCCAGCATTTT
>TRBJ2-7|NA|TRBD1|TRBV11-2
CASSPRTGGWNEQYF
TGTGCCAGCAGCCCGCGGACAGGGGGCTGGAACGAGCAGTACTTC
>TRBJ2-3|NA|NA|TRBV11-2
CASSSKSRDTQYF
TGTGCCAGCAGCTCCAAATCCAGAGATACGCAGTATTTT